This T cell receptor (beta chain) was obtained from a study of blood T cell repertoires in COVID-19. Study details: Researchers got acute and convalescent COVID-19 samples from the United States, Italy and Spain. The analysed material was cDNA or gDNA that came from T cells, B-cell-depleted T cells, or PBMCs.

V was cut by 4 bases and J by 5 bases, with 11 bases left in between. The germline V gene has CDR1 SGHTA and CDR2 FQGNSA. The CDR3 covers 13 residues. Original analysis: Amplification of reference gene primers was used by the study to estimate nucleated cell counts. The method was immunoSEQ multiplex PCR; TCRdb's version includes in-frame clones alone and lacks a portion of them. V and J calls and clone size are copied from that table; D and trimming were computed from the DNA. The table records approximately 100,000 clones, around 86% of them present only once. The clonotype was recovered from a man aged 50 to 59 with acute or convalescent COVID-19. The V call is TRBV7-2, the J call TRBJ1-2; no firm D call. The sequencing sample was made of peripheral blood. The CDR3 region is CASSYKDSYGYTF. The CDR3 DNA follows: TGTGCCAGCAGCTATAAGGACTCTTATGGCTACACCTTC.